Given below is one T cell receptor beta chain in context. This specimen belongs to a study of regulatory T cells in long-lasting Graves disease. V shed 5 bases and J 1 base; nucleotides not matched to a gene: 6. The CDR3 consists of 17 residues. The TCR beta library used iRepertoire HTBI primers with Arm-PCR amplification of CDR3. TCRdb re-derived calls from the multiplex PCR reads in MiXCR, one entry per CDR3 protein. Here the sample spans a few hundred thousand distinct CDR3 sequences, around 20% being singletons. Stated time point: persistent/refractory GD, antithyroid drugs over 5 years with positive TRAb. PBMCs provided the RNA from which the TCR library was made.

The specimen comprised peripheral blood mononuclear cells (PBMCs), sampled when the disease was refractory, from a patient treated with antithyroid drugs. J is TRBJ2-4 and V is TRBV12-3 or TRBV12-4; 12 bases are a match to TRBD2. The TCR comes from a female donor with Graves disease. The CDR3 region has the DNA TGTGCCAGCAGTGACCTAGCGGGAGGGCCGGCCAAAAACATTCAGTACTTC. This gives the protein CASSDLAGGPAKNIQYF.